The 10 T cell receptor beta chains reported below all come from one sample, sequenced in a study of early T cells in non-severe SARS-CoV-2 infection. TCRdb called the 5' RACE reads again in MiXCR, with one record for every CDR3 protein. Among 60,000 or so distinct CDR3 sequences listed, 11% were seen once. Sample: whole blood. These receptors were obtained from an adult who was a healthcare worker with PCR-confirmed SARS-CoV-2 infection or an uninfected control (not recorded which).

The chain combines TRBV6-5 with TRBJ2-7, with D possibly TRBD2 on 6 matching bases. Per germline, CDR1 MNHEY and CDR2 SVGAGI. The ends were cut back, 0 bases at V and 5 bases at J, with 11 bases in the middle. The CDR3 totals 14 residues. This CDR3 reads CASSYSGTANEQYF. The CDR3 DNA reads TGTGCCAGCAGTTACTCGGGGACTGCCAACGAGCAGTACTTC.

The V and J genes are TRBV5-1 and TRBJ2-3; the D gene is possibly TRBD1 (6 bases). CDR1 is SGHRS and CDR2 is YFSETQ in the germline V gene. CDR3 length: 16 residues. V was clipped by 4 bases and J by 1 base, with 16 bases between them. The CDR3 is CASSVTGLRGTDTQYF. CDR3 DNA sequence: TGCGCCAGCAGCGTAACAGGGTTACGAGGCACAGATACGCAGTATTTT. The entire variable domain, with the rest obtained from reference TRBV5-1 and TRBJ2-3, is as follows: KAGVTQTPRYLIKTRGQQVTLSCSPISGHRSVSWYQQTPGQGLQFLFEYFSETQRNKGNFPGRFSGRQFSNSRSEMNVSTLELGDSALYLCASSVTGLRGTDTQYFGPGTRLTVL.

The chain combines TRBV30 with TRBJ1-2; TRBD1 might be the D (6 bases). V was shortened by 3 bases and J by 5 bases, with 19 bases between the two germline ends. This CDR3 has 15 residues. The V gene's germline CDR1 is GTSNPN and CDR2 SVGIG (reference sequence). The CDR3 protein is CAWRNTLGGAYGYTF. The CDR3, as DNA: TGTGCCTGGAGAAATACCTTGGGGGGCGCATATGGCTACACCTTC.

This clonotype has a count of ten or more. J is TRBJ1-5 and V is TRBV12-3 or TRBV12-4, with 7 bases fitting TRBD1. J was trimmed by 7 bases and V by 5 bases; bases with no gene match: 8. The CDR3 spans 14 residues. The CDR3 DNA reads as TGTGCCAGCAGTCTCATACAGGGGCGGCAGCCCCAGCATTTT. Translation: CASSLIQGRQPQHF.

This clonotype was observed a few times. V gene TRBV11-2 combines with J gene TRBJ2-1; tentatively, D is TRBD1 or TRBD2 (5 bases each). Trimming took 5 bases from V and 5 from J, leaving 16 bases between them. The CDR3 covers 15 residues. Germline loops: CDR1 SGHAT, CDR2 FQNNGV. The CDR3 here is CASSGMRGKDNEQFF. The DNA of the CDR3 is TGTGCCAGCAGCGGTATGAGGGGAAAGGACAATGAGCAGTTCTTC.

This clonotype was seen many times. V and J are TRBV20-1 and TRBJ1-2, with D perhaps TRBD1 (6 bases). Looked up from germline, CDR1 is DFQATT and CDR2 is SNEGSKA (reference sequence). This CDR3 is 15 amino acids long. Trimming took off 5 bases at V and 8 bases at J, with 24 bases between the two ends. The CDR3 here is CSAGPHTGNTGGYTF. CDR3 bases: TGCAGTGCTGGGCCCCACACAGGGAACACAGGGGGCTACACCTTC.

The chain uses TRBV12-3 or TRBV12-4 and TRBJ2-1; TRBD2 matches at 10 bases. Trimming cost V 7 bases and J 0 bases; bases outside gene matches: 12. The CDR3 loop spans 18 amino acids. The CDR3 bases are TGTGCCAGCAAGGTCGGTCTAGCGGGGGCAAGCTCCTACAATGAGCAGTTCTTC. Encoded protein: CASKVGLAGASSYNEQFF.

Only a few counts were recorded for this clonotype. The chain uses TRBV12-3 or TRBV12-4 and TRBJ2-5; D perhaps matches TRBD2 (7 bases). Trimming left V 3 bases short and J 4 bases short, with 18 bases between. The CDR3 is made up of 16 amino acids. The CDR3 bases are TGTGCCAGCAGTTTTCTGGGGGGGCGTTCAGGAGAGACCCAGTACTTC. This sequence encodes CASSFLGGRSGETQYF.

The sample holds many counts of this clonotype. The rearrangement links TRBV20-1 to TRBJ2-2; D is ambiguous. CDR3 length equals 12 residues. The V end lost 0 bases, the J end lost 6 bases, and 5 bases lay between the germline ends. Germline lookup yields CDR1 DFQATT and CDR2 SNEGSKA (reference sequence). The CDR3 bases are TGCAGTGCTAGAGATCTGGCCGGGGAGCTGTTTTTT. This sequence encodes CSARDLAGELFF.

The chain carries TRBV6-6 and TRBJ2-5; D might be TRBD2 (5 bases). Looked up from germline, CDR1 is MNHNY and CDR2 is SVGAGI (reference sequence). V was cut by 0 bases and J by 2 bases, with 7 bases left in between. This CDR3 has 14 residues. Here the CDR3 reads CASSYSGVQETQYF. The CDR3 DNA is TGTGCCAGCAGTTACTCGGGAGTACAAGAGACCCAGTACTTC.